This passage covers 26 T cell receptor beta chains from one sample sequenced in a study of identical twins. TCRdb re-analysed the 5' RACE reads in MiXCR, keeping a single row per CDR3 protein. The table lists a few hundred thousand distinct CDR3 sequences, around 6.5% of them singletons. These same data were also listed under a study on T cells expressing NK-cell markers.

Sequenced: CD8+ T cells sorted from blood. The receptor source for this set is a woman between 18 and 29 years old in good health.

This clonotype was found a few times. This chain links TRBV7-9 with TRBJ2-5; weak D call: TRBD2 (6 bases). Germline V gene lookup returns CDR1 SEHNR and CDR2 FQNEAQ (reference sequence). V was clipped by 5 bases and J by 3 bases, with 13 bases between them. This CDR3 spans 14 amino acids. This chain's CDR3 is CASSPPTSKETQYF. The CDR3, as DNA: TGTGCCAGCAGCCCCCCAACTAGCAAAGAGACCCAGTACTTC.

This clonotype was observed many times. The CDR3 sequence is CASSFGRDPYNEQFF. As DNA, the CDR3 is TGTGCCAGCAGCTTTGGCCGGGACCCTTACAATGAGCAGTTCTTC. The chain joins TRBV11-2 to TRBJ2-1; D tentatively reads TRBD1 or TRBD2 (5 bases each). Germline lookup yields CDR1 SGHAT and CDR2 FQNNGV. Trimming removed 3 bases at V and 4 bases at J, with 13 bases between. The CDR3 sequence is 15 residues long.

V gene TRBV27 combines with J gene TRBJ2-1; D is undetermined. Germline assignment: CDR1 MNHEY and CDR2 SMNVEV (reference sequence). The CDR3 extends over 14 amino acids. V lost 0 bases to trimming and J lost 3 bases, with 6 bases between them. Here the CDR3 DNA reads TGTGCCAGCAGTTTATCCGAGAACTACAATGAGCAGTTCTTC. Protein product: CASSLSENYNEQFF.

This clonotype was picked up a small number of times. V is TRBV6-1 and J is TRBJ1-2; D not resolved. CDR3 length: 14 residues. In germline, CDR1 is MNHNS, CDR2 SASEGT. The V and J ends lost 6 bases and 4 bases respectively, with 15 bases between them. CDR3 protein: CASSPLTVFYGYTF. CDR3 nucleotide sequence: TGTGCCAGCAGCCCCTTAACGGTGTTCTATGGCTACACCTTC.

The table lists this clonotype with a few counts. This chain links TRBV12-3 or TRBV12-4 with TRBJ2-3; 11 bases agree with TRBD1. This CDR3 is built from 18 residues. J was trimmed by 0 bases and V by 6 bases; bases with no gene match: 11. CDR3: CASSSGTGGPPSTDTQYF. CDR3 DNA: TGTGCCAGCAGCTCCGGGACAGGGGGGCCCCCTAGCACAGATACGCAGTATTTT.

This clonotype was detected a few times. The chain links TRBV29-1 to TRBJ2-1; D unclear. The germline V gene has CDR1 SQVTM and CDR2 ANQGSEA. This CDR3 region has 11 residues. Trimming removed 6 bases at V and 7 bases at J, with 10 bases between. The CDR3 loop is CSVWRTNEQFF. The CDR3 DNA is TGCAGCGTCTGGAGAACAAATGAGCAGTTCTTC.

This sequence joins TRBV2 and TRBJ1-5; 8 nucleotides agree with TRBD1. The CDR3 runs to 18 residues. V lost 11 bases, J lost 0 bases, and 18 bases stayed unmatched. Germline V gives CDR1 SNHLY, CDR2 FYNNEI. The CDR3 loop reads CAVRGGGQDSYSNQPQHF. The CDR3 bases are TGTGCCGTCCGGGGAGGGGGACAGGACAGTTATAGCAATCAGCCCCAGCATTTT.

This clonotype was seen a few times. The chain links TRBV5-1 to TRBJ2-5; 7 positions match TRBD2. The junction had 6 bases not matched to a gene; V was cut back by 0 bases and J by 7 bases. CDR1 is SGHRS, CDR2 YFSETQ, per germline. The CDR3 is made up of 14 amino acids. The CDR3 DNA follows: TGCGCCAGCAGCTTGGCTGGGGGACTAAGGACCCAGTACTTC. This codes for CASSLAGGLRTQYF.

The chain links TRBV9 to TRBJ2-7, with 11 bases lining up with TRBD2. Germline V gene data show CDR1 as SGDLS and CDR2 as YYNGEE. V gave up 0 bases and J gave up 2 bases; unmatched junction bases: 10. The CDR3 has 18 residues. CDR3 residues: CASSVAVTSGDRPYEQYF. CDR3 nucleotides: TGTGCCAGCAGCGTAGCTGTGACTAGCGGGGATCGCCCCTACGAGCAGTACTTC.

The table lists this clonotype with a few counts. This chain links TRBV20-1 with TRBJ1-1; D perhaps matches TRBD1 (6 bases). This CDR3 has 13 amino acids. V gave up 7 bases and J gave up 1 base, with 13 bases separating them. Germline V gives CDR1 DFQATT, CDR2 SNEGSKA (reference sequence). This CDR3 reads CSGKGHRNTEAFF. The DNA of the CDR3 is TGCAGTGGTAAGGGACATCGGAACACTGAAGCTTTCTTT.

This clonotype showed up just a few times. V and J are TRBV18 and TRBJ2-5; TRBD1 matches at 12 bases. CDR1 KGHSH and CDR2 LQKENI come from the germline V gene. Trimming cost V 5 bases and J 5 bases; bases outside gene matches: 6. The CDR3 contains 15 residues. CDR3: CASSDRDRGLETQYF. Here the CDR3 DNA reads TGTGCCAGCTCAGACCGGGACAGGGGGCTGGAGACCCAGTACTTC.

This clonotype was picked up a small number of times. This chain links TRBV5-1 with TRBJ2-1, with 9 bases aligning to TRBD2. The V gene's germline CDR1 is SGHRS and CDR2 YFSETQ. J gave up 2 bases and V 7 bases, and 4 bases lay outside the gene matches. The CDR3 has 14 residues. CDR3 in DNA: TGCGCCAGCGGATTAGCGGGGGCCTACAATGAGCAGTTCTTC. Translation: CASGLAGAYNEQFF.

This clonotype showed up many times. The genes are TRBV29-1 and TRBJ2-2; D gene unclear. The CDR3 has 10 residues. The V and J ends lost 6 bases and 4 bases respectively, with 3 bases between them. The germline V gene has CDR1 SQVTM and CDR2 ANQGSEA. The CDR3 DNA follows: TGCAGCGTCCTCACCGGGGAGCTGTTTTTT. This translates into CSVLTGELFF.

The chain uses TRBV4-3 and TRBJ2-3, with 7 nucleotides matching TRBD2. Per germline, CDR1 LGHNA and CDR2 YSLEER. The CDR3 covers 16 residues. With V trimmed by 4 bases and J by 4 bases, 11 bases remained unmatched. The CDR3 sequence is CASSRDGLVGPDTQYF. The CDR3 nucleotides are TGCGCCAGCAGCCGAGATGGACTAGTGGGGCCAGATACGCAGTATTTT.

This rearrangement joins TRBV7-6 to TRBJ2-7; the D gene is possibly TRBD2 (5 bases). CDR1 SGHVS and CDR2 FNYEAQ come from the germline V gene. The CDR3 sequence is 13 residues long. The V end was cut by 5 bases, the J end by 1 base, with 9 bases between. The CDR3: CASSGEPSYEQYF. CDR3 DNA: TGTGCCAGCAGCGGGGAGCCATCCTACGAGCAGTACTTC. The full variable domain, its missing parts supplied by reference TRBV7-6 and TRBJ2-7, is GAGVSQSPRYKVTKRGQDVALRCDPISGHVSLYWYRQALGQGPEFLTYFNYEAQQDKSGLPNDRFSAERPEGSISTLTIQRTEQRDSAMYRCASSGEPSYEQYFGPGTRLTVT.

Ten or more counts support this clonotype. The V gene is TRBV29-1, the J gene TRBJ1-2; tentatively, D is TRBD1 (6 bases). V shed 5 bases and J shed 4 bases, with 14 bases lying between them. CDR1 is SQVTM, CDR2 ANQGSEA, per germline. There are 13 residues in the CDR3. The CDR3 DNA sequence: TGCAGCGTTAATATTGAGACAGGCTATGGCTACACCTTC. This translates into CSVNIETGYGYTF. The variable domain in full, with the rest retrieved from reference TRBV29-1 and TRBJ1-2, is SAVISQKPSRDICQRGTSLTIQCQVDSQVTMMFWYRQQPGQSLTLIATANQGSEATYESGFVIDKFPISRPNLTFSTLTVSNMSPEDSSIYLCSVNIETGYGYTFGSGTRLTVV.

CDR3 amino acids: CASSVGTAEQYF. For the CDR3, the DNA is TGTGCCAGCAGCGTAGGGACAGCTGAGCAGTACTTC. V and J are TRBV7-9 and TRBJ2-7, with 7 bases matching TRBD1. V lost 5 bases, J lost 7 bases, and 5 bases stayed unmatched. The CDR3 consists of 12 residues. The germline V gene has CDR1 SEHNR and CDR2 FQNEAQ (reference sequence).

This clonotype was found many times. The genes are TRBV10-2 and TRBJ2-1; unclear D gene. Trimming took 1 base from V and 6 from J, leaving 10 bases between them. The CDR3 has 14 residues. The germline gives CDR1 WSHSY, CDR2 SAAADI. The CDR3 region is CASSEWKTTNEQFF. In DNA, the CDR3 is TGCGCCAGCAGTGAGTGGAAAACTACCAATGAGCAGTTCTTC.

The chain links TRBV9 to TRBJ2-5; 7 bases are shared with TRBD1. CDR3 length: 14 amino acids. V trimming: 3 bases; J trimming: 4 bases; junction bases outside the gene matches: 6. Germline CDR1 and CDR2: SGDLS and YYNGEE. In DNA form, the CDR3 reads TGTGCCAGCAGCGGAAGACAGGGTGGAGAGACCCAGTACTTC. Translating gives CASSGRQGGETQYF.

V usage is TRBV7-9 and J usage is TRBJ1-2, with D possibly being TRBD1 (6 bases). Trimming stripped 3 bases from V and 2 bases from J, with 10 bases between. From germline, CDR1 is SEHNR and CDR2 FQNEAQ (reference sequence). The CDR3 spans 14 residues. For the CDR3, the DNA is TGTGCCAGCAGCTTGGACAGCCGAAACTATGGCTACACCTTC. Translating gives CASSLDSRNYGYTF. Looking up the rest from reference TRBV7-9 and TRBJ1-2 gives the full variable domain: DTGVSQNPRHKITKRGQNVTFRCDPISEHNRLYWYRQTLGQGPEFLTYFQNEAQLEKSRLLSDRFSAERPKGSFSTLEIQRTEQGDSAMYLCASSLDSRNYGYTFGSGTRLTVV.

The genes are TRBV7-6 and TRBJ1-1; maybe TRBD1 (6 bases). The CDR3 runs 13 residues. With 8 bases removed from V and 1 base from J, the gap between germline ends came to 11 bases. Germline CDR1 and CDR2: SGHVS and FNYEAQ. The CDR3 here is CASAGQRNTEAFF. The CDR3 DNA sequence: TGTGCCAGCGCCGGACAGAGGAACACTGAAGCTTTCTTT.

This clonotype was seen ten or more times. This chain connects TRBV4-2 to TRBJ2-5; TRBD2 agrees at 10 bases. Germline-derived CDR1 and CDR2 are LGHNA and YNFKEQ. The CDR3 loop spans 15 amino acids. Unmatched junction bases numbered 1, after V lost 1 base and J lost 2 bases. The chain's CDR3 is CASSQVLAGQETQYF. The CDR3, as DNA: TGTGCCAGCAGCCAAGTACTAGCGGGACAAGAGACCCAGTACTTC.

V and J are TRBV27 and TRBJ2-7; TRBD2 might be the D (5 bases). V was shortened by 7 bases and J by 7 bases, with 20 bases between the two germline ends. The CDR3 totals 14 residues. The germline V gene has CDR1 MNHEY and CDR2 SMNVEV (reference sequence). The CDR3 nucleotides are TGTGCCAGCAATCCAGGACTCCCTTCGAGTGAGCAGTACTTC. The encoded protein is CASNPGLPSSEQYF.

J is TRBJ2-3 and V is TRBV27; possible D gene TRBD1, 6 bases. This CDR3 contains 14 residues. CDR1 is MNHEY and CDR2 is SMNVEV in the germline V gene (reference sequence). The V and J ends lost 3 bases and 5 bases respectively, with 12 bases between them. This CDR3 is CASSFRGGLDTQYF. For the CDR3, the DNA is TGTGCCAGCAGTTTTCGAGGGGGTCTAGATACGCAGTATTTT.

This clonotype was found a few times. The chain links TRBV4-3 to TRBJ1-1; D might be TRBD1 (5 bases). This CDR3 region has 13 residues. Trimming left V 1 base short and J 7 bases short, with 10 bases between. CDR1 and CDR2 from the germline V gene are LGHNA and YSLEER. The CDR3 DNA reads as TGCGCCAGCAGCCAAGTACCAGGGCTTGAAGCTTTCTTT. Translating it yields CASSQVPGLEAFF.

This clonotype was picked up many times. This chain uses TRBV2 with TRBJ2-7; unclear D gene. The CDR3 covers 13 residues. Germline CDR1 and CDR2: SNHLY and FYNNEI. V was cut by 2 bases and J by 3 bases, with 8 bases left in between. The CDR3 bases are TGTGCCAGCAGTGAACAGACTTTCTACGAGCAGTACTTC. Its translation is CASSEQTFYEQYF.